The sequence of this T cell receptor (beta chain) was determined in a study of OX40 agonist ivuxolimab in advanced cancers. The assay was immunoSEQ multiplex PCR, and TCRdb's table has in-frame clones only and misses some. The data show 55,000 to 70,000 clones, 90% seen once. CDR3 length equals 11 residues. CDR1 DFQATT and CDR2 SNEGSKA come from the germline V gene (reference sequence). V dropped 5 bases and J dropped 7; count of bases not matched to a gene: 1. This TCR came from an adult with an advanced solid tumor such as melanoma, head and neck, liver or kidney cancer. The rearrangement joins TRBV20-1 to TRBJ2-2; the match to TRBD1 covers 7 bases. Specimen: CD4+ or CD8+ T cells sorted from blood, collected in a trial of the OX40 agonist ivuxolimab. The CDR3 nucleotides are TGCAGTGCTTACAGGGGCGGGGAGCTGTTTTTT. It codes for CSAYRGGELFF.